One sample yielded the 17 T cell receptor beta chains listed below, sequenced in a study of T-cell reconstitution after alpha-beta-depleted transplantation in children. A TCRbeta library incorporating unique molecular identifiers was prepared. TCRdb re-called the PCR reads with MiXCR, one entry per CDR3 protein. The data hold about a million distinct CDR3 sequences, with under 30% observed a single time. This material consisted of PBMCs, mostly from graft donor cells, taken 360 days after TCRalphabeta/CD19-depleted stem cell transplant. The receptor set was obtained from a boy in the first two years of life who had a stem cell transplant for SCID, so the T cells may come from the graft donor.

In this sample, this clonotype turned up a few times. The chain employs TRBV24-1 and TRBJ2-5; D may be TRBD1 (5 bases). The CDR3 is made up of 13 amino acids. Per the germline V gene, CDR1 is KGHDR and CDR2 is SFDVKD. The V gene lost 3 bases and the J gene lost 5 bases, with 9 bases spanning the gap. The DNA for the CDR3 is TGTGCCACCAGTGATCAAAAGGGGGAGACCCAGTACTTC. This gives the protein CATSDQKGETQYF.

This clonotype was recorded a few times. V gene TRBV18 combines with J gene TRBJ2-1; 7 bases align to TRBD1. CDR3 size: 16 residues. CDR1 is KGHSH and CDR2 is LQKENI in the germline V gene. Trimming removed 1 base from V and 5 bases from J; junction bases left unmatched: 8. CDR3 DNA sequence: TGTGCCAGCTCACCACTCGACAGGGCTGTAGACAATGAGCAGTTCTTC. It translates to CASSPLDRAVDNEQFF.

V and J are TRBV6-2 or TRBV6-3 and TRBJ2-2; D is unclear. In germline, CDR1 is MNHEY, CDR2 SVGEGT. V was shortened by 8 bases and J by 4 bases, with 11 bases between the two germline ends. The CDR3 has 13 amino acids. The CDR3 DNA follows: TGTGCCAGCGATTCCCTGGCCACCGGGGAGCTGTTTTTT. It specifies CASDSLATGELFF.

This clonotype was picked up a small number of times. The CDR3 reads CASSYSGQGYNEQFF. The CDR3 DNA is TGTGCCAGCAGTTACAGTGGACAGGGCTACAATGAGCAGTTCTTC. The chain carries TRBV6-2 or TRBV6-3 and TRBJ2-1; 8 bases are a match to TRBD1. The CDR3 extends over 15 amino acids. With V trimmed by 2 bases and J by 3 bases, 3 bases remained unmatched. Germline assignment: CDR1 MNHEY and CDR2 SVGEGT.

V and J are TRBV7-3 and TRBJ2-1; 13 bases map to TRBD2. The CDR3 runs 17 residues. CDR1 SGHTA and CDR2 FQGTGA come from the germline V gene. V lost 3 bases and J lost 6; bases outside the gene matches: 8. This CDR3 is CASSLTSGGPRFNEQFF. CDR3 in DNA: TGTGCCAGCAGCTTGACTAGCGGGGGGCCCCGCTTCAATGAGCAGTTCTTC.

This clonotype was picked up a small number of times. The chain carries TRBV20-1 and TRBJ2-7; the D call may be TRBD1 or TRBD2 (6 bases each). Trimming removed 6 bases from V and 4 bases from J, with 19 bases in between. Germline loops: CDR1 DFQATT, CDR2 SNEGSKA (reference sequence). CDR3 length: 14 residues. The CDR3: CSAGTWGAKYEQYF. In nucleotides, the CDR3 is TGCAGTGCCGGGACCTGGGGGGCCAAATACGAGCAGTACTTC.

The rearrangement uses TRBV10-3 and TRBJ2-7, with TRBD2 identical over 12 bases. Unmatched junction bases numbered 12, after V lost 10 bases and J lost 5 bases. Germline lookup yields CDR1 ENHRY and CDR2 SYGVKD. The CDR3 contains 15 residues. The CDR3: CATRTSGVPHHEQYF. The DNA of the CDR3 is TGTGCCACTAGGACTAGCGGGGTTCCCCATCACGAGCAGTACTTC.

The J gene is TRBJ2-7, the V gene TRBV12-3 or TRBV12-4; D remains unclear. This CDR3 region has 14 residues. Trimming took off 2 bases at V and 2 bases at J, with 10 bases between the two ends. CDR3 bases: TGTGCCAGCAGTTTATTGAGTCTTGCCTACGAGCAGTACTTC. Its protein product is CASSLLSLAYEQYF.

V usage is TRBV12-3 or TRBV12-4 and J usage is TRBJ2-2; 7 nucleotides agree with TRBD1. CDR3 size: 15 residues. Losses at the gene ends were 6 bases for V and 6 bases for J; bases not matched to a gene: 10. CDR3 sequence: CASSPTGARAGELFF. The DNA of the CDR3 is TGTGCCAGCAGCCCAACAGGGGCCCGCGCCGGGGAGCTGTTTTTT.

The table lists this clonotype with a few counts. The genes are TRBV10-3 and TRBJ2-3; no reliable D call. The germline CDR1 and CDR2 sequences are ENHRY and SYGVKD. The V end was cut by 8 bases, the J end by 4 bases, with 4 bases between. The CDR3 runs 10 residues. The CDR3, as DNA: TGTGCCATCGGAGCAGATACGCAGTATTTT. Its translation: CAIGADTQYF.

The chain is built from TRBV13 and TRBJ2-7; D unclear. Germline-derived CDR1 and CDR2 are PRHDT and FYEKMQ (reference sequence). The CDR3 is 16 residues long. The V end lost 4 bases, the J end lost 2 bases, and 18 bases lay between the germline ends. As DNA, the CDR3 is TGTGCCAGCAGCTACCGGGCAAGGGCTGAGGCCTACGAGCAGTACTTC. Residues: CASSYRARAEAYEQYF.

A remark on this clonotype: A much larger clone lies a single base off, so this may be a read error. The CDR3: CASSQVKTQYF. In DNA form, the CDR3 reads TGTGCCAGCAGCCAAGTGAAGACCCAGTACTTC. The chain links TRBV3-1 to TRBJ2-5; D is uncertain. CDR1 is LGHDT, CDR2 YNNKEL, per germline (reference sequence). Trimming left V 1 base short and J 6 bases short, with 3 bases between. There are 11 residues in the CDR3.

V usage is TRBV6-5 and J usage is TRBJ1-6; maybe TRBD1 (6 bases). The CDR3 sequence is 16 residues long. Looked up from germline, CDR1 is MNHEY and CDR2 is SVGAGI. V was clipped by 2 bases and J by 7 bases, with 15 bases between them. CDR3 in DNA: TGTGCCAGCAGTTACGGTTATCAGGGGCCCAATTCACCCCTCCACTTT. It yields the protein CASSYGYQGPNSPLHF.

The rearrangement uses TRBV11-2 and TRBJ1-1, with a tentative D call TRBD1 (5 bases). V lost 5 bases and J 1 base, leaving 8 bases between the germline ends. The CDR3 is made up of 13 amino acids. Per germline, CDR1 SGHAT and CDR2 FQNNGV. The CDR3 DNA sequence: TGTGCCAGCAGCCGACAGACGAACACTGAAGCTTTCTTT. It translates to CASSRQTNTEAFF.

In this sample, this clonotype turned up many times. The chain combines TRBV12-3 or TRBV12-4 with TRBJ2-3; no definite D call. V lost 3 bases and J 0 bases, leaving 4 bases between the germline ends. The CDR3 consists of 13 residues. In DNA, the CDR3 is TGTGCCAGCAGTTTTCTGAGCACAGATACGCAGTATTTT. Translation: CASSFLSTDTQYF.

The rearrangement joins TRBV29-1 to TRBJ1-1; D unresolved. CDR1 is SQVTM, CDR2 ANQGSEA, per germline. The CDR3 has 12 amino acids. V dropped 6 bases and J dropped 3 bases, with 11 bases sitting between them. CDR3 region: CSVGRRDTEAFF. The CDR3 nucleotides read TGCAGCGTCGGTCGTAGGGACACTGAAGCTTTCTTT.

Concerning this clonotype itself: Because it lacks the conserved phenylalanine or tryptophan at the end, this CDR3 is likely a read error. The CDR3 coding sequence is TGTGCCAGCAGTTACCGACAGGGAGGCTCACCCCTCCACTAT. Residues: CASSYRQGGSPLHY. The rearrangement joins TRBV6-5 to TRBJ1-6; 7 nucleotides align to TRBD1. The germline V gene encodes CDR1 MNHEY and CDR2 SVGAGI. This CDR3 is built from 14 residues. The junction had 5 bases not matched to a gene; V was cut back by 2 bases and J by 10 bases.